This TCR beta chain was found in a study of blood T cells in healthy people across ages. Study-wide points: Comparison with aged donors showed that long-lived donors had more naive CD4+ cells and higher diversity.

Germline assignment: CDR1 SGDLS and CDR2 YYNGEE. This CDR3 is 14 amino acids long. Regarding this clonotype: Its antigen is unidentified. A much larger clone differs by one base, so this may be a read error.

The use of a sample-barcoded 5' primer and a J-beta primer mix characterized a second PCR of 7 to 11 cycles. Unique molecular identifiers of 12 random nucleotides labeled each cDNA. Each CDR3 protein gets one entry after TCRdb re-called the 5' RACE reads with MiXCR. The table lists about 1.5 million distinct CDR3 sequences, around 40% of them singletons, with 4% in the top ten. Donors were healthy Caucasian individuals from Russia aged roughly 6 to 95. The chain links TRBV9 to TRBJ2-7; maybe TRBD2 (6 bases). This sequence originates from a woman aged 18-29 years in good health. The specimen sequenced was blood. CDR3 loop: CAGSVASVSYEQYF. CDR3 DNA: TGTGCCGGCAGCGTAGCTAGCGTCTCCTACGAGCAGTACTTC.